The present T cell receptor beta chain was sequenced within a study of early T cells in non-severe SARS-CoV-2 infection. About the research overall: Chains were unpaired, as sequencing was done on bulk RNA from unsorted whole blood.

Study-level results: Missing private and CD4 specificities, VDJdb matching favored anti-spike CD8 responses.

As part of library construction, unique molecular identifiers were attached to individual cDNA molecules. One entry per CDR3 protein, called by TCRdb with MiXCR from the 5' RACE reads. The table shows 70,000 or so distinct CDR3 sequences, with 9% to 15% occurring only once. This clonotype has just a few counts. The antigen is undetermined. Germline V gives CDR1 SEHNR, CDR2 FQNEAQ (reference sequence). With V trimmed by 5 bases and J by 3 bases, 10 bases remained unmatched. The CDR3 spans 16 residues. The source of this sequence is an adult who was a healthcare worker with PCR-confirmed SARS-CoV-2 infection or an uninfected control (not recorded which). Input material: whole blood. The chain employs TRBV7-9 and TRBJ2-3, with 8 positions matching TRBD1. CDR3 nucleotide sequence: TGTGCCAGCAGCCCAGGACAGGGAACTAAAACAGATACGCAGTATTTT. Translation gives CASSPGQGTKTDTQYF. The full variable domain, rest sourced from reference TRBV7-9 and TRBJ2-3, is DTGVSQNPRHKITKRGQNVTFRCDPISEHNRLYWYRQTLGQGPEFLTYFQNEAQLEKSRLLSDRFSAERPKGSFSTLEIQRTEQGDSAMYLCASSPGQGTKTDTQYFGPGTRLTVL.